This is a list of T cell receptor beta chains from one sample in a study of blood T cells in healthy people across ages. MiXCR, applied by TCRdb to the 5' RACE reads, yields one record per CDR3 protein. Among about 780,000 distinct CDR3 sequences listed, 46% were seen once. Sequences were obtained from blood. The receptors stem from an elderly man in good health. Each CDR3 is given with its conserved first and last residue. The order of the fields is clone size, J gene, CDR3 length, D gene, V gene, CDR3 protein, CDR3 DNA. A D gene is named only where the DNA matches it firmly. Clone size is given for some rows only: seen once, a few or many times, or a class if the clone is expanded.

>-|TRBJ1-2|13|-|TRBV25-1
CASSEDSLYGYTF
TGTGCCAGCAGTGAAGACAGCCTCTATGGCTACACCTTC
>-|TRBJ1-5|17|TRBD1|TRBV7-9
CASSAGTGEGGNQPQHF
TGTGCCAGCAGTGCCGGGACAGGGGAGGGGGGCAATCAGCCCCAGCATTTT
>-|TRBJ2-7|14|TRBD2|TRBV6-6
CASSLASGLYEQYF
TGTGCCAGCAGTTTGGCTAGCGGTCTCTACGAGCAGTACTTC
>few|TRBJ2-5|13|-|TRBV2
CASTSTGGETQYF
TGTGCCAGCACCTCGACAGGAGGAGAGACCCAGTACTTC
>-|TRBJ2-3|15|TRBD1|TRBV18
CASSPLGQSTDTQYF
TGTGCCAGCTCACCATTGGGACAGAGCACAGATACGCAGTATTTT
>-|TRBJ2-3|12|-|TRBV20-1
CSATGTTDTQYF
TGCAGTGCTACCGGGACCACAGATACGCAGTATTTT
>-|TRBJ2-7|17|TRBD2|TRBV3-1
CASSQTPGTSGSYEQYF
TGTGCCAGCAGCCAAACCCCCGGGACTAGTGGGTCCTACGAGCAGTACTTC
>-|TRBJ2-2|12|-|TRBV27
CASRLYLGELFF
TGTGCCAGCAGGTTGTATCTCGGGGAGCTGTTTTTT
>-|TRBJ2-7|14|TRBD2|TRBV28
CASPIKLAGGEQYF
TGTGCCAGCCCAATTAAGCTAGCGGGAGGAGAGCAGTACTTC
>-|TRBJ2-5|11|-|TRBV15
CATSNIWTQYF
TGTGCCACCAGCAATATCTGGACCCAGTACTTC
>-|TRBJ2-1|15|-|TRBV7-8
CASSLSEGRYNEQFF
TGTGCCAGCAGCTTATCGGAGGGGAGATACAATGAGCAGTTCTTC
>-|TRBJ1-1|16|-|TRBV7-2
CASSIGGSFGNTEAFF
TGTGCCAGCAGCATAGGGGGGTCCTTTGGGAACACTGAAGCTTTCTTT
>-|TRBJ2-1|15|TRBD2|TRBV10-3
CAISVAGGNLNEQFF
TGTGCCATCAGCGTAGCGGGAGGAAATCTGAATGAGCAGTTCTTC
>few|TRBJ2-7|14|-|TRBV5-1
CASSLEMSGDEQYF
TGCGCCAGCAGCTTGGAGATGTCCGGGGACGAGCAGTACTTC
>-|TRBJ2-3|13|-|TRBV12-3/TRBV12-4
CASRRSVADTQYF
TGTGCCAGCAGGCGATCGGTTGCAGATACGCAGTATTTT
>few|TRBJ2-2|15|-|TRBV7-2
CASSLVQAYTGELFF
TGTGCCAGCAGCTTAGTACAGGCATACACCGGGGAGCTGTTTTTT
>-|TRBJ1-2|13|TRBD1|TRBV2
CASSRGQGYDYTF
TGTGCCAGCAGCCGGGGACAGGGTTATGACTACACCTTC
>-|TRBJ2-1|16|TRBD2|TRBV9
CASSVAVLAGDNEQFF
TGTGCCAGCAGCGTAGCTGTCCTAGCGGGAGATAATGAGCAGTTCTTC
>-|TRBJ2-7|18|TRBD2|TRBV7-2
CASSFPRGTSGPTYEQYF
TGTGCCAGCAGCTTCCCAAGGGGGACTAGCGGGCCAACCTACGAGCAGTACTTC
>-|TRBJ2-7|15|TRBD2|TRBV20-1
CSARASGDLSYEQYF
TGCAGTGCTAGAGCTAGCGGGGACCTCTCCTACGAGCAGTACTTC
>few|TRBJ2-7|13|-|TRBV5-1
CASSLNLLYEQYF
TGCGCCAGCAGCTTGAACCTACTGTACGAGCAGTACTTC
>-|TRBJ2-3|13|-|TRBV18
CASSPQNADTQYF
TGTGCCAGCTCACCACAGAATGCAGATACGCAGTATTTT
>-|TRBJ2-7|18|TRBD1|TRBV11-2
CASSLHLWDRVSSYEQYF
TGTGCCAGCAGCCTCCATCTTTGGGACAGGGTATCAAGCTACGAGCAGTACTTC
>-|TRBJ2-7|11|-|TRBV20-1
CSAPYGDEQYF
TGCAGTGCTCCGTACGGCGACGAGCAGTACTTC
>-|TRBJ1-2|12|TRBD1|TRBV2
CASNRDRTRYTF
TGTGCCAGCAACCGGGACAGGACGCGCTACACCTTC
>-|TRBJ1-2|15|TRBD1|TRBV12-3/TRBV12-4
CASNSWDRRNYGYTF
TGTGCCAGCAACTCTTGGGACAGAAGAAACTATGGCTACACCTTC
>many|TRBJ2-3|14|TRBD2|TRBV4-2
CASSPSSGTDTQYF
TGTGCCAGCAGCCCTTCTAGCGGGACAGATACGCAGTATTTT
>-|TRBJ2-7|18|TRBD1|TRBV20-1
CSASGTGVVSVRSYEQYF
TGCAGTGCTAGTGGGACAGGGGTCGTTTCGGTGCGGAGCTACGAGCAGTACTTC
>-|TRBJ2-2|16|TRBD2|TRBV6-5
CASSYSSGNEAGELFF
TGTGCCAGCAGTTACTCGAGCGGGAATGAGGCCGGGGAGCTGTTTTTT
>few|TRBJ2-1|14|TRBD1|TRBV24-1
CATENRGSANEQFF
TGTGCCACCGAGAACAGGGGGTCCGCTAATGAGCAGTTCTTC
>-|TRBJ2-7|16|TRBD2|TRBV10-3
CAISEGLARGSYEQYF
TGTGCCATCAGTGAGGGACTAGCTAGAGGCTCCTACGAGCAGTACTTC
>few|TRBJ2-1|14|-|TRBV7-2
CASSMAGTYNEQFF
TGTGCCAGCAGTATGGCGGGAACCTACAATGAGCAGTTCTTC
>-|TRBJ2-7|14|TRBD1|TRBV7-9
CASSLYPGGYEQYF
TGTGCCAGCAGCTTATATCCAGGGGGCTACGAGCAGTACTTC
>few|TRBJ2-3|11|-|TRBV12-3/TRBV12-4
CASKNTDTQYF
TGTGCCAGCAAAAACACAGATACGCAGTATTTT
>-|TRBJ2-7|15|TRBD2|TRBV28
CASSFFTSGNYEQYF
TGTGCCAGCAGTTTCTTTACTAGCGGAAACTACGAGCAGTACTTC
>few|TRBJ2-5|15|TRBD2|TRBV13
CASSPAPREGETQYF
TGTGCCAGCAGCCCCGCCCCTAGGGAGGGAGAGACCCAGTACTTC
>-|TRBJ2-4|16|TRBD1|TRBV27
CASSDRTGAGTNIQYF
TGTGCCAGCAGCGATCGGACAGGGGCAGGTACAAACATTCAGTACTTC
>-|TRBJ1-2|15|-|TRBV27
CASSSHSQDYYGYTF
TGTGCCAGCAGTTCCCACAGCCAGGATTACTATGGCTACACCTTC
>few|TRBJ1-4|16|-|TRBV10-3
CAISEVRGATNEKLFF
TGTGCCATCAGTGAGGTCAGGGGAGCAACTAATGAAAAACTGTTTTTT
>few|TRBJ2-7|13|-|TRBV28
CASSFEGTGEQYF
TGTGCCAGCAGTTTCGAGGGAACAGGGGAGCAGTACTTC
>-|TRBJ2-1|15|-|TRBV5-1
CASSLGLTSYNEQFF
TGCGCCAGCAGCTTGGGGCTAACCTCCTACAATGAGCAGTTCTTC
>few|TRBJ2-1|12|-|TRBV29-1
CSVEQGYNEQFF
TGCAGCGTTGAACAAGGGTACAATGAGCAGTTCTTC
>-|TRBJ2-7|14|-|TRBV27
CASSFGGLGYEQYF
TGTGCCAGCAGTTTTGGGGGGCTAGGGTACGAGCAGTACTTC
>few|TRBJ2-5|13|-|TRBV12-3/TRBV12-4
CASSLYRGETQYF
TGTGCCAGCAGTTTATACCGTGGGGAGACCCAGTACTTC
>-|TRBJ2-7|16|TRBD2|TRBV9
CASSVEDSGSYNEQYF
TGTGCCAGCAGCGTAGAAGATAGCGGGAGTTATAATGAGCAGTACTTC
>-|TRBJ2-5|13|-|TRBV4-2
CASTQVGEETQYF
TGTGCCAGCACCCAAGTCGGTGAAGAGACCCAGTACTTC
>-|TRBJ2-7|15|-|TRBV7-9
CASNSRQGPLREQYF
TGTGCCAGCAACTCCCGGCAGGGACCCCTACGGGAGCAGTACTTC
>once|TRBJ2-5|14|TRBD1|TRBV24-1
CATSDNRGGETQYF
TGTGCCACCAGTGATAACAGGGGTGGGGAGACCCAGTACTTC